These 29 T cell receptor beta chains were all obtained from the same sample, sequenced in a study of blood T cell repertoires in COVID-19. Clones were sequenced by immunoSEQ multiplex PCR, and TCRdb holds only the in-frame ones, with some missing. The sample yields some 120,000 clones, under 85% seen once. The sequenced sample consisted of peripheral blood. The source of these receptors is a woman between 55 and 75 years old with acute or convalescent COVID-19.

CDR3 sequence (DNA): TGTGCCAGCACCTTGGGGGCAGGGGGGAACTATGGCTACACCTTC. Translation: CASTLGAGGNYGYTF. The chain combines TRBV7-9 with TRBJ1-2, with TRBD1 matching over 7 bases. Germline V gives CDR1 SEHNR, CDR2 FQNEAQ (reference sequence). V gave up 7 bases and J gave up 2 bases; unmatched junction bases: 10. The CDR3 is 15 residues long.

The V call is TRBV5-1, the J call TRBJ2-5; TRBD1 agrees at 7 bases. V dropped 3 bases and J dropped 5; count of bases not matched to a gene: 4. Looked up from germline, CDR1 is SGHRS and CDR2 is YFSETQ. The CDR3 has 13 amino acids. For the CDR3, the DNA is TGCGCCAGCAGCTATGTGACAGGGGAGACCCAGTACTTC. Translation: CASSYVTGETQYF.

The chain couples TRBV3-1 (or the pseudogene TRBV3-2) to TRBJ1-2, with 7 bases that match TRBD1. V was pared by 6 bases and J by 7 bases, with 5 bases of the junction left unmatched. Germline-derived CDR1 and CDR2 are LGHDT and YNNKEL (reference sequence). The CDR3 consists of 12 residues. CDR3 in DNA: TGTGCCAGCAGGCAGGGGGGAGGTGGCTACACCTTC. Translation gives CASRQGGGGYTF.

In this sample, this clone turned up many times. The chain couples TRBV21-1 to TRBJ1-1; the D segment call TRBD1 is taken from the table without a DNA check. TRBV21-1 constitutes a pseudogene. CDR3 length: 15 residues. CDR3 sequence: CASSNLTAFNTEAFF. CDR3 DNA sequence: TGTGCCAGCAGCAATTTAACAGCTTTCAACACTGAAGCTTTCTTT.

The chain couples TRBV5-6 to TRBJ2-5; 8 bases align to TRBD2. Germline V lookup: CDR1 SGHDT, CDR2 YYEEEE. This CDR3 contains 13 residues. J was trimmed by 4 bases and V by 4 bases; bases with no gene match: 3. CDR3 region: CASSLGLGETQYF. In DNA, the CDR3 is TGTGCCAGCAGCCTGGGACTAGGAGAGACCCAGTACTTC. Drawing the rest from reference TRBV5-6 and TRBJ2-5, the complete variable domain is DAGVTQSPTHLIKTRGQQVTLRCSPKSGHDTVSWYQQALGQGPQFIFQYYEEEERQRGNFPDRFSGHQFPNYSSELNVNALLLGDSALYLCASSLGLGETQYFGPGTRLLVL.

The CDR3 loop reads CASSPNSDRLGTEAFF. The CDR3 DNA sequence: TGTGCCAGCAGCCCCAACTCCGACAGATTGGGCACTGAAGCTTTCTTT. The chain joins TRBV7-9 to TRBJ1-1, with D possibly matching TRBD1 (5 bases). V shed 5 bases and J shed 4 bases, with 20 bases lying between them. The CDR3 loop spans 16 amino acids. Germline V gives CDR1 SEHNR, CDR2 FQNEAQ (reference sequence).

The CDR3 DNA reads TGCAGCGCTAGACAGGACTCGAACACTGAAGCTTTCTTT. Translated, it gives CSARQDSNTEAFF. The chain employs TRBV29-1 and TRBJ1-1, with a possible D match to TRBD1 (6 bases). Germline V gene lookup returns CDR1 SQVTM and CDR2 ANQGSEA. This CDR3 is built from 13 residues. Trimming removed 7 bases from V and 1 base from J, with 13 bases in between.

The chain uses TRBV30 and TRBJ1-3, with D possibly matching TRBD1 (5 bases). Trimming left V 1 base short and J 5 bases short, with 15 bases between. The CDR3 is 15 residues long. CDR1 and CDR2 (germline): GTSNPN, SVGIG (reference sequence). The CDR3 here is CAWSAYQGTRNTIYF. CDR3 nucleotides: TGTGCCTGGAGTGCCTACCAGGGAACGAGAAACACCATATATTTT. Based on the CDR3 plus reference TRBV30 and TRBJ1-3, the full variable domain is SQTIHQWPATLVQPVGSPLSLECTVEGTSNPNLYWYRQAAGRGLQLLFYSVGIGQISSEVPQNLSASRPQDRQFILSSKKLLLSDSGFYLCAWSAYQGTRNTIYFGEGSWLTVV.

The chain recombines TRBV2 with TRBJ2-3, with D perhaps matching TRBD1 (6 bases). V was pared by 8 bases and J by 5 bases, with 14 bases between. Germline values: CDR1 SNHLY, CDR2 FYNNEI. The CDR3 is made up of 13 amino acids. The CDR3 DNA reads as TGTGCCAGCGCGGCAGGGGAACTAGATACGCAGTATTTT. Protein product: CASAAGELDTQYF. Variable domain in full (rest from reference TRBV2 and TRBJ2-3): EPEVTQTPSHQVTQMGQEVILRCVPISNHLYFYWYRQILGQKVEFLVSFYNNEISEKSEIFDDQFSVERPDGSNFTLKIRSTKLEDSAMYFCASAAGELDTQYFGPGTRLTVL.

The chain recombines TRBV20-1 with TRBJ2-3, with 10 bases that match TRBD2. CDR3 length: 14 residues. Per the germline V gene, CDR1 is DFQATT and CDR2 is SNEGSKA (reference sequence). The V and J ends lost 3 bases and 4 bases, in that order; junction bases with no gene match: 4. For the CDR3, the DNA is TGCAGTGCTAGTCCTAGCGGGGGAGCAGATACGCAGTATTTT. Translating gives CSASPSGGADTQYF.

This clone was seen a single time. The V gene is TRBV5-4, the J gene TRBJ2-1; possibly TRBD2 for D (6 bases). V gave up 0 bases and J gave up 4 bases, with 17 bases separating them. This CDR3 spans 17 amino acids. Germline loops: CDR1 SGHNT, CDR2 YYREEE (reference sequence). Here the CDR3 DNA reads TGTGCCAGCAGCTTGGGGTCCACCCGGGAGACTTACAATGAGCAGTTCTTC. Translating gives CASSLGSTRETYNEQFF.

The V and J genes are TRBV3-1 (or the pseudogene TRBV3-2) and TRBJ1-4, with D tentatively TRBD1 (5 bases). The germline gives CDR1 LGHDT, CDR2 YNNKEL (reference sequence). Deletions cut 1 base from V and 8 bases from J, with 11 bases between. The CDR3 sequence is 14 residues long. The CDR3 DNA is TGTGCCAGCAGCCAAGGGCCGACAGTAGAAAAACTGTTTTTT. Its translation: CASSQGPTVEKLFF.

J is TRBJ1-1 and V is TRBV30, with D tentatively TRBD1 (6 bases). V was pared by 1 base and J by 4 bases, with 19 bases between. Germline CDR1 GTSNPN, CDR2 SVGIG (reference sequence). The CDR3 spans 16 residues. CDR3 DNA sequence: TGTGCCTGGAGTGAAAAGACAGGCCGAGTCAGCACTGAAGCTTTCTTT. Translated, it gives CAWSEKTGRVSTEAFF.

The chain recombines TRBV21-1 with TRBJ2-1; TRBD1, the D gene given by the table, was not confirmed from the DNA. TRBV21-1 is reported as a pseudogene. The length of the CDR3 is 16 residues. CDR3 nucleotide sequence: TGTGCCAGCAGCAAACGAGACAGGGTCGTTTACAATGAGCAGTTCTTC. Translated: CASSKRDRVVYNEQFF.

V gene TRBV2 combines with J gene TRBJ1-2; tentatively, D is TRBD1 (5 bases). There are 14 residues in the CDR3. V gave up 2 bases and J gave up 8 bases, with 15 bases separating them. CDR1 and CDR2 from the germline V gene are SNHLY and FYNNEI. CDR3 sequence reads: CASSEYQGTSGYTF. For the CDR3, the DNA is TGTGCCAGCAGTGAATACCAGGGAACGTCCGGCTACACCTTC.

This clone was observed a few times. The rearrangement joins TRBV27 to TRBJ1-2; maybe TRBD1 (6 bases). The V gene's germline CDR1 is MNHEY and CDR2 SMNVEV (reference sequence). The CDR3 has 17 amino acids. The V end was cut by 2 bases, the J end by 2 bases, with 18 bases between. DNA for the CDR3: TGTGCCAGCAGTTTAATTGGTACAGGGACCCAAAACTATGGCTACACCTTC. This gives the protein CASSLIGTGTQNYGYTF.

The rearrangement joins TRBV19 to TRBJ1-1; possible D gene TRBD1, 6 bases. There are 14 residues in the CDR3. Germline CDR1 is LNHDA and CDR2 is SQIVND (reference sequence). V dropped 10 bases and J dropped 1 base, with 16 bases sitting between them. The CDR3 DNA reads as TGTGCCACTACACGGGACATTTGGAACACTGAAGCTTTCTTT. Protein sequence: CATTRDIWNTEAFF.

This sequence joins TRBV11-2 and TRBJ1-2; unclear D gene. The CDR3 length is 13 residues. Germline V lookup: CDR1 SGHAT, CDR2 FQNNGV. V dropped 0 bases and J dropped 6 bases, with 8 bases sitting between them. This CDR3 reads CASSLDEGDGYTF. CDR3 coding DNA: TGTGCCAGCAGCTTAGATGAGGGAGATGGCTACACCTTC.

The chain employs TRBV6-5 and TRBJ1-4; D may be TRBD1 (5 bases). Germline CDR1 and CDR2: MNHEY and SVGAGI. Trimming pared 10 bases from V and 6 bases from J, leaving 15 bases between. This CDR3 comprises 13 residues. CDR3 nucleotide sequence: TGTGCCACCGCCGGGGGGATAGATGAAAAACTGTTTTTT. Translating gives CATAGGIDEKLFF.

The chain joins TRBV7-2 to TRBJ1-6; D not certain. Trimming cost V 3 bases and J 0 bases, with 6 bases left between them. This CDR3 comprises 15 residues. Germline CDR1 is SGHTA and CDR2 is FQGNSA. The CDR3 spells CASSLKSSYNSPLHF. CDR3 DNA: TGTGCCAGCAGCTTGAAGAGCTCCTATAATTCACCCCTCCACTTT.

V and J are TRBV5-1 and TRBJ2-7, with 7 bases fitting TRBD2. This CDR3 has 15 amino acids. Germline assignment: CDR1 SGHRS and CDR2 YFSETQ. The ends lost 0 bases at V and 2 bases at J; junction bases unmatched: 5. The DNA of the CDR3 is TGCGCCAGCAGCTTGGGATACGGACTAGCCTACGAGCAGTACTTC. Protein: CASSLGYGLAYEQYF.

This clone came up once. This rearrangement joins TRBV7-8 to TRBJ2-3, with a weak D call TRBD2 (6 bases). Per the germline V gene, CDR1 is SGHVS and CDR2 is FQNEAQ. The V end lost 8 bases, the J end lost 1 base, and 7 bases lay between the germline ends. This CDR3 comprises 12 residues. In nucleotides, the CDR3 is TGTGCCAGCGCTAGCGGCACAGATACGCAGTATTTT. Protein: CASASGTDTQYF.

This clone has just one count. This chain joins TRBV28 and TRBJ2-5, with 12 nucleotides matching TRBD2. The ends lost 6 bases at V and 4 bases at J; junction bases unmatched: 9. The CDR3 length is 16 residues. CDR1 is MDHEN and CDR2 is SYDVKM in the germline V gene. DNA for the CDR3: TGTGCCAGCAGCTTCGGAGCTAGCGGGGGGGTAGAGACCCAGTACTTC. Residues: CASSFGASGGVETQYF.

The chain links TRBV6-5 to TRBJ1-2; unclear D gene. Trimming stripped 4 bases from V and 3 bases from J, with 15 bases between. The CDR3 spans 15 residues. Germline V gene data show CDR1 as MNHEY and CDR2 as SVGAGI. This chain's CDR3 is CASSWGGGSYYGYTF. Here the CDR3 DNA reads TGTGCCAGCAGTTGGGGTGGAGGGTCCTACTATGGCTACACCTTC.

A note on this clone: Distinct nucleotide sequences in the sample also encode this CDR3. This rearrangement joins TRBV18 to TRBJ2-3; 10 bases are a match to TRBD2. Trimming cost V 6 bases and J 1 base; bases outside gene matches: 4. This CDR3 is built from 15 residues. In germline, CDR1 is KGHSH, CDR2 LQKENI. The CDR3 DNA reads TGTGCCAGCTCCCTTGGACTAGCGGGCACAGATACGCAGTATTTT. Its protein is CASSLGLAGTDTQYF.

The chain is built from TRBV19 and TRBJ2-1; 12 bases agree with TRBD2. The CDR3 covers 15 residues. Per germline, CDR1 LNHDA and CDR2 SQIVND (reference sequence). V gave up 9 bases and J gave up 8 bases; unmatched junction bases: 11. The DNA of the CDR3 is TGTGCCAGCCGTTCTAGCGGGGGGGCCAGTTATGAGCAGTTCTTC. Residues: CASRSSGGASYEQFF.

This chain connects TRBV12-3 or TRBV12-4 to TRBJ1-5; D is ambiguous. There are 13 residues in the CDR3. V lost 7 bases, J lost 3 bases, and 10 bases lay in between. The CDR3 protein is CASTSVVNQPQHF. In DNA, the CDR3 is TGTGCCAGCACTTCGGTAGTCAATCAGCCCCAGCATTTT.

The V and J genes are TRBV18 and TRBJ1-3; no firm D call. Trimming took off 3 bases at V and 4 bases at J, with 13 bases between the two ends. Germline loops: CDR1 KGHSH, CDR2 LQKENI. This CDR3 has 15 residues. CDR3 amino acids: CASSPPPAGGNTIYF. The CDR3 coding sequence is TGTGCCAGCTCACCCCCTCCCGCGGGAGGAAACACCATATATTTT.

The chain carries TRBV30 and TRBJ2-5, with TRBD1 matching 10 bases. J gave up 4 bases and V 7 bases, and 6 bases lay outside the gene matches. In germline, CDR1 is GTSNPN, CDR2 SVGIG (reference sequence). The CDR3 has 13 residues. The CDR3 loop is CAFRQGAGETQYF. Here the CDR3 DNA reads TGTGCCTTCCGACAGGGGGCAGGAGAGACCCAGTACTTC.